Given below is one T cell receptor (beta chain) in context. Its target is not known. The sample comes from a study of T cell repertoires in cytomegalovirus infection. Whole-study context: Matching HLA type, along with CMV infection, was indicated by public TCR beta signatures. Whole-study results and caveats: HLA-C-restricted CMV clonotypes gave the most frequent clonotype in two of eight donors.

TCRdb used MiXCR to reprocess the reads, holding one entry per CDR3 protein. The data show 150,000 to 200,000 distinct CDR3 sequences, about 21% seen once. V was clipped by 4 bases and J by 4 bases, with 17 bases between them. Per germline, CDR1 SGHTA and CDR2 FQGTGA. The CDR3 covers 16 residues. The chain combines TRBV7-3 with TRBJ2-1; a weak D match, TRBD2 (6 bases). Specimen: PBMCs. The TCR originated in a human donor in good health (CMV status not recorded). Some clones in this sample may be carry-over from other donors' samples. CDR3 sequence reads: CASSSHAGPEYNEQFF. In DNA, the CDR3 is TGTGCCAGCAGCTCCCACGCGGGACCGGAATACAATGAGCAGTTCTTC. Full variable domain (remainder filled in from reference TRBV7-3 and TRBJ2-1): GAGVSQTPSNKVTEKGKYVELRCDPISGHTALYWYRQSLGQGPEFLIYFQGTGAADDSGLPNDRFFAVRPEGSVSTLKIQRTERGDSAVYLCASSSHAGPEYNEQFFGPGTRLTVL.